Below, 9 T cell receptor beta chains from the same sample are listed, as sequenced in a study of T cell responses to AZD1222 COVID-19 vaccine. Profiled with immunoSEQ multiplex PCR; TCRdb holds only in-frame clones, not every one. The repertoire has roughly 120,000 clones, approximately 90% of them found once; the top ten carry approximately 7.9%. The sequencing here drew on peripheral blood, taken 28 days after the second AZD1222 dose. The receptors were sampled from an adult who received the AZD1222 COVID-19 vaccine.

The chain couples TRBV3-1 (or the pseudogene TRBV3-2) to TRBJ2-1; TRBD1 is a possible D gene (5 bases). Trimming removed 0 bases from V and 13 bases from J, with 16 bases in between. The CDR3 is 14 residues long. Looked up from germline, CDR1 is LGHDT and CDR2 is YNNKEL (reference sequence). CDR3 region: CASSQDAQGGRQFF. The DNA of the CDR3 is TGTGCCAGCAGCCAAGATGCCCAGGGCGGTAGACAGTTCTTC.

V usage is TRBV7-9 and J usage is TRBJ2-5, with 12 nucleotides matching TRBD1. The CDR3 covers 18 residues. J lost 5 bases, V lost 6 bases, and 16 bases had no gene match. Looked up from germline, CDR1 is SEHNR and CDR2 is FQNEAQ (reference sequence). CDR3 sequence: CASRQEPGQGAGGETQYF. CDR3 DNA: TGTGCCAGCAGACAAGAACCGGGACAGGGGGCTGGAGGTGAGACCCAGTACTTC.

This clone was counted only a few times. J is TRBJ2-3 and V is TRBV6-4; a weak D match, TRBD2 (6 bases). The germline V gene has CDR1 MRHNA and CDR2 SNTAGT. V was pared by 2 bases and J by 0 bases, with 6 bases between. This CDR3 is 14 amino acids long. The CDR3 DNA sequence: TGTGCCAGCAGTGACGGGACTAGCACAGATACGCAGTATTTT. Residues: CASSDGTSTDTQYF.

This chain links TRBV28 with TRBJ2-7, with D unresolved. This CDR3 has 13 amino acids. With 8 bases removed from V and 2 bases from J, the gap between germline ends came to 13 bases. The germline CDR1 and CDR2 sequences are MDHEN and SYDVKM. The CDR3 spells CASLEVPAYEQYF. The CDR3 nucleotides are TGTGCCAGCCTAGAGGTCCCCGCCTACGAGCAGTACTTC.

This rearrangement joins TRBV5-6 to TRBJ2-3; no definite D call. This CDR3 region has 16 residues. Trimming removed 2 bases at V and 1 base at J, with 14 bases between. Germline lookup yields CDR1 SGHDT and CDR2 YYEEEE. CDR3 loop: CASSLSPRLRTDTQYF. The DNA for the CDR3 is TGTGCCAGCAGCTTATCTCCCCGACTTCGCACAGATACGCAGTATTTT. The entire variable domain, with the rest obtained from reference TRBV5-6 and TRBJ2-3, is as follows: DAGVTQSPTHLIKTRGQQVTLRCSPKSGHDTVSWYQQALGQGPQFIFQYYEEEERQRGNFPDRFSGHQFPNYSSELNVNALLLGDSALYLCASSLSPRLRTDTQYFGPGTRLTVL.

The CDR3 sequence is CASSETGANTEAFF. As DNA, the CDR3 is TGTGCCAGCAGTGAAACGGGGGCGAACACTGAAGCTTTCTTT. This chain links TRBV6-4 with TRBJ1-1, with D tentatively TRBD1 (6 bases). The germline V and J ends were trimmed by 3 bases and 1 base, with 9 bases remaining between them. Germline V gene lookup returns CDR1 MRHNA and CDR2 SNTAGT. The CDR3 totals 14 residues.

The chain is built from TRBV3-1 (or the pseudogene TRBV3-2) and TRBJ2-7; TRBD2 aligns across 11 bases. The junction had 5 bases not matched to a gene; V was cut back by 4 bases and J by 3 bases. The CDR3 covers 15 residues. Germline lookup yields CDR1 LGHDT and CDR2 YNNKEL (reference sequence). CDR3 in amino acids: CASSLGGTSGYEQYF. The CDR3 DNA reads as TGTGCCAGCAGCCTGGGAGGGACTAGCGGCTACGAGCAGTACTTC.

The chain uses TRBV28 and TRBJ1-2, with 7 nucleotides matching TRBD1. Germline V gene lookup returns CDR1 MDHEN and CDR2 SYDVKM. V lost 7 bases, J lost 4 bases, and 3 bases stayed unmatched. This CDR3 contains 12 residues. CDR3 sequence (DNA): TGTGCCAGCAATGAGGGGGCCTATGGCTACACCTTC. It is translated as CASNEGAYGYTF.

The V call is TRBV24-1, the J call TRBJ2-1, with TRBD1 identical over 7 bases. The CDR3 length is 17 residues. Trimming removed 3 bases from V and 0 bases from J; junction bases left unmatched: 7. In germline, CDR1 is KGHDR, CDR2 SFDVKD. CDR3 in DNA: TGTGCCACCAGTGATGCGACAGGGTCGGACTCCTACAATGAGCAGTTCTTC. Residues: CATSDATGSDSYNEQFF.